The 12 T cell receptor beta chains below come from one sample, sequenced in a study of CD8+CD57+ T cells in acquired aplastic anemia. Profiling of TCR beta VDJ combinations and CDR3 sequences used genomic DNA as template. TCRdb recomputed calls from the reads with MiXCR, one row per CDR3 protein. This sample has 50,000 to 70,000 distinct CDR3 sequences, with about 50% found just once. The sample comprised sorted CD4+, CD8+, or CD8+CD57+ T cells (not recorded which) from PBMCs. The receptors derive from a human donor in good health, serving as a control.

This clonotype appeared many times. The chain carries TRBV4-1 and TRBJ2-7, with TRBD1 matching over 7 bases. The V and J ends lost 2 bases and 0 bases, in that order; junction bases with no gene match: 7. CDR1 MGHRA and CDR2 YSYEKL come from the germline V gene. The CDR3 covers 16 residues. CDR3 nucleotide sequence: TGCGCCAGCAGCCAACCACCGGGACAGAGCTCCTACGAGCAGTACTTC. Protein sequence: CASSQPPGQSSYEQYF.

This clonotype was counted ten times or more. The V call is TRBV6-1, the J call TRBJ1-1; D perhaps matches TRBD1 (5 bases). The CDR3 is 17 residues long. Per the germline V gene, CDR1 is MNHNS and CDR2 is SASEGT. Trimming cost V 5 bases and J 1 base, with 20 bases left between them. The CDR3 DNA follows: TGTGCCAGCAGTCTCCTATTGGGACGCGGTTCGAACACTGAAGCTTTCTTT. Its translation is CASSLLLGRGSNTEAFF.

This clonotype showed up many times. V usage is TRBV25-1 and J usage is TRBJ1-1; tentatively, D is TRBD1 (6 bases). This CDR3 is 14 amino acids long. Trimming stripped 4 bases from V and 5 bases from J, with 14 bases between. Germline V gives CDR1 MGHDK, CDR2 SYGVNS. CDR3 in DNA: TGTGCCAGCAGTGGTACAGGGTGGAAAACTGAAGCTTTCTTT. Translation gives CASSGTGWKTEAFF. Full variable domain (remainder filled in from reference TRBV25-1 and TRBJ1-1): EADIYQTPRYLVIGTGKKITLECSQTMGHDKMYWYQQDPGMELHLIHYSYGVNSTEKGDLSSESTVSRIRTEHFPLTLESARPSHTSQYLCASSGTGWKTEAFFGQGTRLTVV.

The V and J genes are TRBV20-1 and TRBJ1-1; unclear D gene. Germline V CDR1 and CDR2: DFQATT, SNEGSKA (reference sequence). This CDR3 is 15 amino acids long. The V end was cut by 1 base, the J end by 2 bases, with 14 bases between. For the CDR3, the DNA is TGCAGTGCTAGAGTAGTCGGATACCATAACACTGAAGCTTTCTTT. Amino acid sequence: CSARVVGYHNTEAFF.

This clonotype was recorded many times. V usage is TRBV19 and J usage is TRBJ1-2; 10 nucleotides line up with TRBD1. V gave up 5 bases and J gave up 2 bases; unmatched junction bases: 5. Germline values: CDR1 LNHDA, CDR2 SQIVND (reference sequence). The CDR3 totals 15 residues. CDR3 protein: CASSPSTGGNYGYTF. As DNA, the CDR3 is TGTGCCAGTAGTCCTTCGACAGGGGGCAACTATGGCTACACCTTC.

The chain combines TRBV12-3 or TRBV12-4 with TRBJ2-7, with D hard to call. The CDR3 consists of 13 residues. Trimming removed 6 bases from V and 3 bases from J, with 12 bases in between. Here the CDR3 reads CASSPSVYYEQYF. As DNA, the CDR3 is TGTGCCAGCAGCCCGAGCGTCTACTACGAGCAGTACTTC.

This chain uses TRBV29-1 with TRBJ2-7; maybe TRBD2 (5 bases). CDR3 length: 13 residues. CDR1 is SQVTM and CDR2 is ANQGSEA in the germline V gene. Trimming removed 3 bases at V and 1 base at J, with 10 bases between. CDR3 loop: CSVEEEGSYEQYF. CDR3 coding DNA: TGCAGCGTTGAGGAAGAGGGATCCTACGAGCAGTACTTC.

This chain connects TRBV19 to TRBJ1-1; TRBD1 is a possible D gene (5 bases). The CDR3 consists of 14 residues. Trimming left V 7 bases short and J 1 base short, with 13 bases between. CDR1 is LNHDA, CDR2 SQIVND, per germline (reference sequence). CDR3 sequence reads: CASKSDRGNTEAFF. The CDR3 DNA follows: TGTGCCAGTAAATCCGACAGAGGGAACACTGAAGCTTTCTTT.

This sequence joins TRBV10-3 and TRBJ1-1; D is uncertain. Trimming left V 2 bases short and J 5 bases short, with 6 bases between. CDR3 length: 12 amino acids. Germline loops: CDR1 ENHRY, CDR2 SYGVKD. The CDR3, as DNA: TGTGCCATCAGTGAGGGAGGGACTGAAGCTTTCTTT. It is translated as CAISEGGTEAFF.

At least ten counts were recorded for this clonotype. The gene calls are TRBV5-6 and TRBJ2-3; 11 nucleotides match TRBD2. V shed 4 bases and J 0 bases; nucleotides not matched to a gene: 7. The CDR3 consists of 17 residues. In germline, CDR1 is SGHDT, CDR2 YYEEEE. CDR3 in amino acids: CASSTPTSGISTDTQYF. In DNA form, the CDR3 reads TGTGCCAGCAGCACACCGACTAGCGGGATAAGCACAGATACGCAGTATTTT.

The sample holds many counts of this clonotype. This sequence joins TRBV7-3 and TRBJ2-3, with 11 bases lining up with TRBD1. The germline V gene encodes CDR1 SGHTA and CDR2 FQGTGA. J was trimmed by 0 bases and V by 5 bases; bases with no gene match: 7. The CDR3 extends over 17 amino acids. The CDR3 protein is CASSRTGGGSSTDTQYF. The CDR3 DNA follows: TGTGCCAGCAGCCGGACAGGGGGCGGATCTAGCACAGATACGCAGTATTTT.

The chain has TRBV5-1 and TRBJ1-3; D call uncertain. Trimming left V 2 bases short and J 2 bases short, with 8 bases between. The CDR3 loop spans 14 amino acids. The V gene's germline CDR1 is SGHRS and CDR2 YFSETQ. In nucleotides, the CDR3 is TGCGCCAGCAGCTTCTCTACGGCTGGAAACACCATATATTTT. Translated: CASSFSTAGNTIYF.